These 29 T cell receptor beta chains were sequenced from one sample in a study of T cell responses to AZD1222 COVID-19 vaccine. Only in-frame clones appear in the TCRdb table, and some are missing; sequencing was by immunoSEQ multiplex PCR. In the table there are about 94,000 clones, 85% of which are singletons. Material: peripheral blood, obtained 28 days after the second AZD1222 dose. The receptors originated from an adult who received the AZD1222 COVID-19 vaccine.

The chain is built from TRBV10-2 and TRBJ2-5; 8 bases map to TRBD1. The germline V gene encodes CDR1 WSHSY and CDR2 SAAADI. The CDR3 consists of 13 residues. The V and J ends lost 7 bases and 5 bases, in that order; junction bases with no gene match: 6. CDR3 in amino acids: CASMQGARETQYF. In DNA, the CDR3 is TGCGCCAGCATGCAGGGGGCTCGGGAGACCCAGTACTTC.

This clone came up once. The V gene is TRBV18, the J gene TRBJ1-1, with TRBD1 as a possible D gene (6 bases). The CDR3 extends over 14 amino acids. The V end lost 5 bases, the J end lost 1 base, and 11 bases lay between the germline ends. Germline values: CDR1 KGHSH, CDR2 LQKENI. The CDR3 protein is CASSRAGENTEAFF. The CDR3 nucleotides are TGTGCCAGCTCAAGGGCAGGGGAGAACACTGAAGCTTTCTTT.

The CDR3 coding sequence is TGTGCCAGCTCGTCTACCGGGACAGGATCTGGTACTGAAGCTTTCTTT. Translated, it gives CASSSTGTGSGTEAFF. The gene calls are TRBV18 and TRBJ1-1; TRBD1 aligns across 8 bases. CDR3 length: 16 amino acids. Per the germline V gene, CDR1 is KGHSH and CDR2 is LQKENI. V lost 6 bases, J lost 5 bases, and 14 bases stayed unmatched.

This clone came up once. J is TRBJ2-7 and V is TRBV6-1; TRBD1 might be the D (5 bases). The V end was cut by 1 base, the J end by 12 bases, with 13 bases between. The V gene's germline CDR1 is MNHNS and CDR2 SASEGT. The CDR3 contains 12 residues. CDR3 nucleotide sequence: TGTGCCAGCAGTGAAGGGGTCCAGGGTCCGTACTTC. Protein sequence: CASSEGVQGPYF.

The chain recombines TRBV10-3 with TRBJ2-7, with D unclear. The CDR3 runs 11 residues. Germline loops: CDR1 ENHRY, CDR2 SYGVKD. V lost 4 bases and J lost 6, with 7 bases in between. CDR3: CAISASAEQYF. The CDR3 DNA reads TGTGCCATCAGTGCCTCCGCCGAGCAGTACTTC.

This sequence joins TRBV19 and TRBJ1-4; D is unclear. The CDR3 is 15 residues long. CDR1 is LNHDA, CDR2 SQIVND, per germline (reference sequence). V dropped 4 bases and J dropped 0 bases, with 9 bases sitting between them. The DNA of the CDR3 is TGTGCCAGTAGTACCTTCTTAACAACTAATGAAAAACTGTTTTTT. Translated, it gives CASSTFLTTNEKLFF.

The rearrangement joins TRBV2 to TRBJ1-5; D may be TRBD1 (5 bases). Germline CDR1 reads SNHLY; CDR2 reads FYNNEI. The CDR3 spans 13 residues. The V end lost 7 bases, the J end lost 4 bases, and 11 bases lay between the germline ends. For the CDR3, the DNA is TGTGCCAGCACTACGACAGAGAATCAGCCCCAGCATTTT. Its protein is CASTTTENQPQHF.

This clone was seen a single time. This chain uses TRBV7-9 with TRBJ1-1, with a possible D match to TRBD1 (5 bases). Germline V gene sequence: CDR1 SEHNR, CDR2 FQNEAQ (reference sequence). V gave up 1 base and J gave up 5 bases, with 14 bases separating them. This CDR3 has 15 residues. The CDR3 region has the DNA TGTGCCAGCAGCTTAGATGGTGGGGGGGTAACTGAAGCTTTCTTT. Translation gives CASSLDGGGVTEAFF.

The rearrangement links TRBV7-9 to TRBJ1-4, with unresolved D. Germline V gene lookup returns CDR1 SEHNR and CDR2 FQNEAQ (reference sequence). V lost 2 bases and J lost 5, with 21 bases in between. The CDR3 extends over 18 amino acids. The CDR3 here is CASSLPRGEKYRNEKLFF. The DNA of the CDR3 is TGTGCCAGCAGCTTACCCCGCGGGGAGAAATATCGGAATGAAAAACTGTTTTTT.

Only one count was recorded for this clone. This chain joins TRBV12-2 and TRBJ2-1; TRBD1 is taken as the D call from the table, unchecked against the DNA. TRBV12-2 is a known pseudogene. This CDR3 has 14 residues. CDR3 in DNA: TGTGCAAGTCGCTTAGAGGGGGCACGCAATGAGCAGTTCTTC. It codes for CASRLEGARNEQFF.

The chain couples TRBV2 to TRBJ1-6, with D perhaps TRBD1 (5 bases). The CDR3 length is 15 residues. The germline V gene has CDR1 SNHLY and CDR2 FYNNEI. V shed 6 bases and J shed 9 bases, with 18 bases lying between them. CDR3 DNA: TGTGCCAGCAGCTACACAGGAGCGAATGGTTCACCCCTCCACTTT. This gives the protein CASSYTGANGSPLHF.

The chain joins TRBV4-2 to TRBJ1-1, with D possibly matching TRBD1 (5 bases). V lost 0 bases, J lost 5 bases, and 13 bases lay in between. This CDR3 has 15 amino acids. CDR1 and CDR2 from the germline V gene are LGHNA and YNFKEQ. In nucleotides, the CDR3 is TGTGCCAGCAGCCAAGACTACCGGGGGAGGACTGAAGCTTTCTTT. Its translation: CASSQDYRGRTEAFF.

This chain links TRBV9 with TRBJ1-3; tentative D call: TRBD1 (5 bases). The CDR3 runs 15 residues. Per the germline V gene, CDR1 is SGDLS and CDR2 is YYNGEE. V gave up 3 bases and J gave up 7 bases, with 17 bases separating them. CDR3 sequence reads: CASSEEGIPLNTIYF. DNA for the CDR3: TGTGCCAGCAGCGAAGAGGGGATCCCCTTGAACACCATATATTTT.

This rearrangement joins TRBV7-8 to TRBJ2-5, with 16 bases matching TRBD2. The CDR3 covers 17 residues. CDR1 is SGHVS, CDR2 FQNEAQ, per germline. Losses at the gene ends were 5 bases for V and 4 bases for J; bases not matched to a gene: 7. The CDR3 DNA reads TGTGCCAGCAGCCTCGGGACTAGCGGGAGGGCACGAGAGACCCAGTACTTC. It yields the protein CASSLGTSGRARETQYF.

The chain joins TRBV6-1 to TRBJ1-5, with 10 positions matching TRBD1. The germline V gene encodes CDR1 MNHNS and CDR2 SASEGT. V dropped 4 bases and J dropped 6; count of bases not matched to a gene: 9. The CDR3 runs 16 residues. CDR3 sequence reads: CASSGRDRGGGQPQHF. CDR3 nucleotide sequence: TGTGCCAGCAGTGGAAGGGACAGGGGAGGGGGTCAGCCCCAGCATTTT.

Here the CDR3 reads CASSGAGLAGGDTQYF. The CDR3 coding sequence is TGCGCCAGCAGTGGCGCGGGACTAGCGGGAGGCGATACGCAGTATTTT. The genes are TRBV5-1 and TRBJ2-3, with 15 bases lining up with TRBD2. Trimming at V came to 5 bases and at J to 6 bases, leaving 7 bases not matched to a gene. Germline CDR1 SGHRS, CDR2 YFSETQ. The length of the CDR3 is 16 residues.

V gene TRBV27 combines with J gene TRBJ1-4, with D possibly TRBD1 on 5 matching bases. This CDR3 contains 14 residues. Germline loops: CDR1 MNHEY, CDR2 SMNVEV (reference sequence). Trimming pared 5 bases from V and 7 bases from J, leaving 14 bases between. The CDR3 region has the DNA TGTGCCAGCAGTCCTAAGGGGTTCGGTGAAAAACTGTTTTTT. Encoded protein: CASSPKGFGEKLFF.

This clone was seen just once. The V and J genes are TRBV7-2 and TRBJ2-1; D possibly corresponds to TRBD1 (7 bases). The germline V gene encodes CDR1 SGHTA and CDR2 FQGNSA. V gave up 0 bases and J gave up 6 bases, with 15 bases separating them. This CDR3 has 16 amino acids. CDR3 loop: CASSLAGAGGGNEQFF. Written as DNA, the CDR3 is TGTGCCAGCAGCTTAGCGGGGGCAGGGGGAGGCAATGAGCAGTTCTTC.

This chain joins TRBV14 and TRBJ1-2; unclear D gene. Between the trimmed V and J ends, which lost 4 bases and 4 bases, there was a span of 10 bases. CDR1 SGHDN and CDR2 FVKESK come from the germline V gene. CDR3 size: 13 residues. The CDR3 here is CASSRDRVYGYTF. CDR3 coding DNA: TGTGCCAGCAGCCGAGACCGAGTCTATGGCTACACCTTC. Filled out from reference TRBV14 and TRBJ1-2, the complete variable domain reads EAGVTQFPSHSVIEKGQTVTLRCDPISGHDNLYWYRRVMGKEIKFLLHFVKESKQDESGMPNNRFLAERTGGTYSTLKVQPAELEDSGVYFCASSRDRVYGYTFGSGTRLTVV.

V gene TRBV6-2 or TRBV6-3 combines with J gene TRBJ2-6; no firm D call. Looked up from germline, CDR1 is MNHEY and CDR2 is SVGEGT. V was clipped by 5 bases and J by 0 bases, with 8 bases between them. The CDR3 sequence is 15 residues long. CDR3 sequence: CASSDWVSGANVLTF. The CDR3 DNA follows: TGTGCCAGCAGTGATTGGGTCTCTGGGGCCAACGTCCTGACTTTC.

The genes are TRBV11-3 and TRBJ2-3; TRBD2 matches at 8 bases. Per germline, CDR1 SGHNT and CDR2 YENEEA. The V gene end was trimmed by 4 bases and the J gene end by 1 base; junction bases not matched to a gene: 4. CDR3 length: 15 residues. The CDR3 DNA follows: TGTGCCAGCAGCTCTCGTAGCGGGGGCACAGATACGCAGTATTTT. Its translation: CASSSRSGGTDTQYF.

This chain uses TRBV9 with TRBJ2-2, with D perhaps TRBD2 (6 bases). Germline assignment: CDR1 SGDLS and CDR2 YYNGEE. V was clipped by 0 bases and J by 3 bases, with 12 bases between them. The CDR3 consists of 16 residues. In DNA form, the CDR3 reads TGTGCCAGCAGCGTAGAGGAGGGGCGGGACACCGGGGAGCTGTTTTTT. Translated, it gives CASSVEEGRDTGELFF. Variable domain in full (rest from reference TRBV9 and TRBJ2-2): DSGVTQTPKHLITATGQRVTLRCSPRSGDLSVYWYQQSLDQGLQFLIQYYNGEERAKGNILERFSAQQFPDLHSELNLSSLELGDSALYFCASSVEEGRDTGELFFGEGSRLTVL.

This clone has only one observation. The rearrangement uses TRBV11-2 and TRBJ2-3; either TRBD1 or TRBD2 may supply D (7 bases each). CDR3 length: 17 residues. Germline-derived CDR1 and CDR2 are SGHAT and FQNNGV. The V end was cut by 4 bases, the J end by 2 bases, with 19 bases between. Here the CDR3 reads CASSSPGGARDTDTQYF. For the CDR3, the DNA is TGTGCCAGCAGCTCCCCAGGGGGGGCGAGGGACACAGATACGCAGTATTTT.

CDR3 sequence: CASSPQERASEQYF. The CDR3 coding sequence is TGTGCCAGCAGCCCTCAAGAGAGGGCGAGTGAGCAGTACTTC. The J gene is TRBJ2-7, the V gene TRBV9, with D possibly being TRBD2 (5 bases). Germline CDR1 SGDLS, CDR2 YYNGEE. The CDR3 is 14 amino acids. The V gene lost 4 bases and the J gene lost 7 bases, with 18 bases spanning the gap.

The CDR3 DNA reads TGTGCCATCAGGAATACTAGCGGGGGGTTCACAGATACGCAGTATTTT. It translates to CAIRNTSGGFTDTQYF. The chain has TRBV10-3 and TRBJ2-3; 12 bases match TRBD2. With V trimmed by 6 bases and J by 2 bases, 6 bases remained unmatched. The CDR3 has 16 residues. Germline V gene sequence: CDR1 ENHRY, CDR2 SYGVKD.

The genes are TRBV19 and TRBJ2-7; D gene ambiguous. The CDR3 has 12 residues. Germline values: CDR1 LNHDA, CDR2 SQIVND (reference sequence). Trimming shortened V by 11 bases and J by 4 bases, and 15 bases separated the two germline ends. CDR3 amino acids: CASARADYEQYF. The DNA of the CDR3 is TGTGCCTCCGCAAGGGCAGATTACGAGCAGTACTTC.

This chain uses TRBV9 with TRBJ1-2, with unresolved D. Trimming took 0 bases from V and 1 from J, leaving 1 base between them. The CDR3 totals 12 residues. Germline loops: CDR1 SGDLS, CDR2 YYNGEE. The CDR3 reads CASSVGNYGYTF. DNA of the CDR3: TGTGCCAGCAGCGTAGGTAACTATGGCTACACCTTC.

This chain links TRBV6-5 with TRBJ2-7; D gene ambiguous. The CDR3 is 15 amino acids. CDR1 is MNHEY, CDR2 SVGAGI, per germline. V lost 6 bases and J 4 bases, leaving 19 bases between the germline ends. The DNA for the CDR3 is TGTGCCAGCAGAAAAGGACGCACCCCCGGGTACGAGCAGTACTTC. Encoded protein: CASRKGRTPGYEQYF.

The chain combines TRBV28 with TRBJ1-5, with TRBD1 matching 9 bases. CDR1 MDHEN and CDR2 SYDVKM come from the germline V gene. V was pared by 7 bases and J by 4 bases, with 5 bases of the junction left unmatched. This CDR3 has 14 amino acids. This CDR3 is CASMTGGENQPQHF. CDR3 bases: TGTGCCAGCATGACAGGGGGTGAAAATCAGCCCCAGCATTTT.